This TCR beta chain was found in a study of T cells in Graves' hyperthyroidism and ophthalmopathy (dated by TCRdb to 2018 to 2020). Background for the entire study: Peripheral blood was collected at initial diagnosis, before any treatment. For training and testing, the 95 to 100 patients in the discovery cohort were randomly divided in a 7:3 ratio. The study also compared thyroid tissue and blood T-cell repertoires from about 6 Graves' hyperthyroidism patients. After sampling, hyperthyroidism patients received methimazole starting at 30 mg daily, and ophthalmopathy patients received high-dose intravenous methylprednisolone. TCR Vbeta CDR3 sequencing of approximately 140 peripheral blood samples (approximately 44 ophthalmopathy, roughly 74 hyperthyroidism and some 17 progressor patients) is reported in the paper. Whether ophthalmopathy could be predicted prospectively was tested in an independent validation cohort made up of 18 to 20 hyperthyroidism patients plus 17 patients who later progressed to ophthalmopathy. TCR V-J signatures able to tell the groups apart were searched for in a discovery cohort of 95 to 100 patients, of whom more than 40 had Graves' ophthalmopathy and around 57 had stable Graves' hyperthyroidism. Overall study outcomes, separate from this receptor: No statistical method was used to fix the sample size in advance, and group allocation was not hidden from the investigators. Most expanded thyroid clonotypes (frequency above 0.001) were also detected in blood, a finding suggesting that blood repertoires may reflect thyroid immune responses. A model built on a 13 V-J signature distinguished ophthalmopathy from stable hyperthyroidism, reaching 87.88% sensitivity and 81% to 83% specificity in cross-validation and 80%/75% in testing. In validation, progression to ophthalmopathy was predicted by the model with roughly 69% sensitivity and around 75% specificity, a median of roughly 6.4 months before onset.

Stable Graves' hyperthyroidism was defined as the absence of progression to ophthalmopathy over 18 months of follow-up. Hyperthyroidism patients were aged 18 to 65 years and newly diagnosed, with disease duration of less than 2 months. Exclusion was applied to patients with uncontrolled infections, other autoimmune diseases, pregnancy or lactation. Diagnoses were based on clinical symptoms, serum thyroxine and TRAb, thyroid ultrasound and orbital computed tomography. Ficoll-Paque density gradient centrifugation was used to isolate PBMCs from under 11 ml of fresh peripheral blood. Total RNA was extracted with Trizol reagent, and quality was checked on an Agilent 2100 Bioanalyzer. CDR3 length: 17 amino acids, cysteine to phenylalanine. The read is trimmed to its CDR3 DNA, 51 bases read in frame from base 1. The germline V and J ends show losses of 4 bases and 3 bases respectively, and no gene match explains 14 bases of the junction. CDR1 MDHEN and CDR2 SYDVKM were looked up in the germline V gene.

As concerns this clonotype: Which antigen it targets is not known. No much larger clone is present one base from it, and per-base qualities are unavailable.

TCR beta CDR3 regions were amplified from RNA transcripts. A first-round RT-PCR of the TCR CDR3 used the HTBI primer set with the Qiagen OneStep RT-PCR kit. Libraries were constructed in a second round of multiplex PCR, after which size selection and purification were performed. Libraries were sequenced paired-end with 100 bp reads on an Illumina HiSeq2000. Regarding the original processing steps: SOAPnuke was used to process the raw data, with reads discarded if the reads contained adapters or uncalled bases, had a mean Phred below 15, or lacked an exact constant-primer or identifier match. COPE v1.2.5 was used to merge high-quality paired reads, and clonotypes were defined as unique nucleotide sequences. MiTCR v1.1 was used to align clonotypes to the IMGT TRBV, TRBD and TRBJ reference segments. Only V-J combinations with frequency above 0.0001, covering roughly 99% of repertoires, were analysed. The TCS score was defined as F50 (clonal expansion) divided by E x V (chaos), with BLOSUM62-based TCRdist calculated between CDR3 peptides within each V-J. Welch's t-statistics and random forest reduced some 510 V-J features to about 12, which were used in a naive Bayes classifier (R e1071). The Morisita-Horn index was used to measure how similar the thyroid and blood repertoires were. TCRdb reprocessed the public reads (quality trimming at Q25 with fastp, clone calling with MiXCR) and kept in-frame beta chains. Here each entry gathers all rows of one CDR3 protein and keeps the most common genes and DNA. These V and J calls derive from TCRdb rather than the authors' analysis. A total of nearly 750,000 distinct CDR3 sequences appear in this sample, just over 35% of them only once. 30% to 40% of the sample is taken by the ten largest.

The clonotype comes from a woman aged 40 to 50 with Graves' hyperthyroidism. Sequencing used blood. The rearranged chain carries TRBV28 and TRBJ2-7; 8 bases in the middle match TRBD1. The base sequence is TGTGCCAGCAGTTCCCTTCCGGGCAGGGGGCTTTTCTACGAGCAGTACTTC. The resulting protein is CASSSLPGRGLFYEQYF.